This T cell receptor beta chain is drawn from a study of human T cells and chemical hapten exposure. Overall study findings and caveats: TCRs exceeding a frequency of 1 in 1000 stayed unchanged under DPC sensitization.

Time point defined: patch test 1, 2 weeks after DPC sensitization. Regarding treatment: therapeutic diphenylcyclopropenone sensitization with weekly scalp DPC. TCRdb redid the calling of the RACE reads with MiXCR, one entry per CDR3 protein. The sample lists fewer than 100,000 distinct CDR3 sequences, roughly 12% occurring once. Trimming removed 4 bases at V and 1 base at J, with 10 bases between. CDR1 SGHAT and CDR2 FQNNGV come from the germline V gene. CDR3 length equals 14 residues. This clonotype was found many times. The target antigen is unknown. The specimen comprised whole blood, sampled in connection with sensitization to the hapten diphenylcyclopropenone (DPC). This chain connects TRBV11-2 to TRBJ1-1, with D unclear. The sequence was obtained from a woman between 40 and 55 years old with alopecia areata. Some clones in this sample may be carry-over from other donors' samples. The CDR3 bases are TGTGCCAGCAGCTATGGACGGGGGAACACTGAAGCTTTCTTT. It specifies CASSYGRGNTEAFF.